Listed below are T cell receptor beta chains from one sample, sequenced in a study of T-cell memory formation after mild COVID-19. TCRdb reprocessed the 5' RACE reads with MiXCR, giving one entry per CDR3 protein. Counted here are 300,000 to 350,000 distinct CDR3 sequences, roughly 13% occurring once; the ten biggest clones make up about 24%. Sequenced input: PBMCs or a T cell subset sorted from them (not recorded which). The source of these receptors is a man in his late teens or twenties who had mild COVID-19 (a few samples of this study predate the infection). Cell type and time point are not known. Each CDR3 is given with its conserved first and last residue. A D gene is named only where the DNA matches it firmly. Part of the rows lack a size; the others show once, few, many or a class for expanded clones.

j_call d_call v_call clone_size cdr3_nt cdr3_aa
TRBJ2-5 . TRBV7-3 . TGTGCCAGCAGCGGGGGGCTCGAGGAGACCCAGTACTTC CASSGGLEETQYF
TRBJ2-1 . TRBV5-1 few TGCGCCAGCAGCTTGATGGGCGGCCATGAGCAGTTCTTC CASSLMGGHEQFF
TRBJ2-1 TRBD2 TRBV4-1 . TGCGCCAGCAGCCATCGCCGGGTAGCGGGGGGGGCATACAATGAGCAGTTCTTC CASSHRRVAGGAYNEQFF
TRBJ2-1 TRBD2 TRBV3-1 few TGTGCCAGCAGCTTAAAGGGACCCGGGAGGGCCGAGCAGTTCTTC CASSLKGPGRAEQFF
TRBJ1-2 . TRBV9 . TGTGCCAGCAGCCCCCAGGAGGACAGCAACCCACCAGAGCCCTATGGCTACACCTTC CASSPQEDSNPPEPYGYTF
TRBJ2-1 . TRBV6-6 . TGTGCCAGCAGTTACTATAGCGGTGACTACAATGAGCAGTTCTTC CASSYYSGDYNEQFF
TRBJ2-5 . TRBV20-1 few TGCAGTGCTAGAGGCGGGACTCAGATCGTTGAGACCCAGTACTTC CSARGGTQIVETQYF
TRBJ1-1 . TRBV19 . TGTGCCAGTACAGGGGAGAGAATCACTGAAGCTTTCTTT CASTGERITEAFF
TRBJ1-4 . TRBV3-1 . TGTGCCAGCAGCCAAGCCGGAGCCATAGTGAAAAAACTGTTTTTT CASSQAGAIVKKLFF
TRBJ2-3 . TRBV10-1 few TGCGCCAGCAGTAAGGGGCACAGCACAGATACGCAGTATTTT CASSKGHSTDTQYF
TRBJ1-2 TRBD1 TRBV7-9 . TGTGCCAGCAGCGTAACAGGGGTTGGCTACACCTTC CASSVTGVGYTF
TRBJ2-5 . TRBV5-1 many TGCGCCAGCAGGTCGGATGTAGGAGGGACCCAGTACTTC CASRSDVGGTQYF
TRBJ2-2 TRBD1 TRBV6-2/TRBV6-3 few TGTGCCAGCAGTTGGGGACAGTCAATAATTCTGACCGGGGAGCTGTTTTTT CASSWGQSIILTGELFF
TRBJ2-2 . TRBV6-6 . TGTGCCAGCAGTTTGAGCAGAATAGTCGCCGGGGAGCTGTTTTTT CASSLSRIVAGELFF
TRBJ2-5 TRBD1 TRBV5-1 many TGTGCCAGCAGCTCCGGACAGGGTGGAGAGACCCAGTACTTC CASSSGQGGETQYF
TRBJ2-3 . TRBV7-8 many TGTGCCAGCAGCTTAGCCAAGGGGGGACGCGATACGCAGTATTTT CASSLAKGGRDTQYF
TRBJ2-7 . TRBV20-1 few TGCAGTGCTAGAGAGGCAGGATTGTGGGAGCAGTACTTC CSAREAGLWEQYF
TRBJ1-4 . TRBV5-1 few TGCGCCAGCAGCTTGAGATATGTCGGGGAAGGGGAAAAACTGTTTTTT CASSLRYVGEGEKLFF
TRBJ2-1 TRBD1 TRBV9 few TGTGCCAGCAGCGTAGGTATGGGGGACAGGGGGCACAATGAGCAGTTCTTC CASSVGMGDRGHNEQFF
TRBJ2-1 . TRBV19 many TGTGCCAGTAGTATCGGGTCTCGGGGGCGATACAATGAGCAGTTCTTC CASSIGSRGRYNEQFF
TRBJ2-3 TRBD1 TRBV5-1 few TGCGCCAGCAGCTTGGCGAGGGGGCGCTCCACAGATACGCAGTATTTT CASSLARGRSTDTQYF
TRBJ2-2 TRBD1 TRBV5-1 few TGCGCCAGCAGCTCCCGGACAGGGGAGACCGGGGAGCTGTTTTTT CASSSRTGETGELFF
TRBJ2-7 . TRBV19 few TGTGCCAGTAGTCCGGGACACATCTCCTACGAGCAGTACTTC CASSPGHISYEQYF
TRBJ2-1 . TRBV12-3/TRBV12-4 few TGTGCCAGCAGTTTAACTCGGGCGGCGGAGCAGTTCTTC CASSLTRAAEQFF
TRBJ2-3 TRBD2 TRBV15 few TGTGCCACCAGCAGGGCAGCGGGGGAGCCAGGGAGAGATACGCAGTATTTT CATSRAAGEPGRDTQYF
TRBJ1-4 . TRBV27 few TGTGCCAGCAGGAGGGGGATTCATGAAAAACTGTTTTTT CASRRGIHEKLFF
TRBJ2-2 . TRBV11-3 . TGTGCCAGCAGCCCTCATTCAGGGGGGCCCGGGGAGCTGTTTTTT CASSPHSGGPGELFF
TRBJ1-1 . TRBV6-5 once TGTGCCAGCAGTTACTCTTCCCCGGGGCTTGAAGCTTTCTTT CASSYSSPGLEAFF
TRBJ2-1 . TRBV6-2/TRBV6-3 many TGTGCCAGCAGTCACCCGGGCCCCAACAATGAGCAGTTCTTC CASSHPGPNNEQFF